This T cell receptor (beta chain) was sequenced during a study of technical replicates of blood from four donors. Measured with immunoSEQ multiplex PCR; TCRdb has only the in-frame clones, and not every one. The data contain more than 90,000 clones, about 94% of them singletons. Source material: T cells isolated from PBMCs. The TCR was taken from a human donor in good health.

The CDR3 bases are TGTGCCAGCTCACCATCGCAAGTTGCGGATACGCAGTATTTT. Translating it yields CASSPSQVADTQYF. The genes are TRBV18 and TRBJ2-3; D is unresolved. Germline-derived CDR1 and CDR2 are KGHSH and LQKENI. V lost 2 bases, J lost 6 bases, and 12 bases lay in between. The CDR3 runs to 14 residues.